Given below is one T cell receptor (beta chain) in context. The antigen remains undetermined. The sample belongs to a study of T cell responses to AZD1222 COVID-19 vaccine. Trimming stripped 3 bases from V and 13 bases from J, with 10 bases between. The CDR3 has 11 residues. Germline V gene data show CDR1 as SGHRS and CDR2 as YFSETQ. Sequencing used immunoSEQ multiplex PCR; TCRdb keeps in-frame clones, though not all of them. The table has about 130,000 clones, about 90% seen once. Study-wide results and caveats: Spike was spanned by vaccine-associated CD4 TCRs, which were dominant at 160-218 and 743-854.

V gene TRBV5-1 combines with J gene TRBJ2-2; D unclear. Specimen: peripheral blood, collected on day 0 of MenACWY control vaccination. This TCR derives from an adult in good health. CDR3 bases: TGCGCCAGCAGCTCAAGCGCTTGGCTGTTTTTT. Residues: CASSSSAWLFF. Supplemented by reference TRBV5-1 and TRBJ2-2, the full variable domain reads KAGVTQTPRYLIKTRGQQVTLSCSPISGHRSVSWYQQTPGQGLQFLFEYFSETQRNKGNFPGRFSGRQFSNSRSEMNVSTLELGDSALYLCASSSSAWLFFGEGSRLTVL.